This T cell receptor beta chain was identified in a study of blood T cells in healthy people across ages. Combining a sample-barcoded 5' primer with a J-beta primer mix, a second PCR ran for roughly 7 to 12 cycles. TCRdb itself ran the 5' RACE reads through MiXCR, one entry per CDR3 protein. The sample lists around 1,000,000 distinct CDR3 sequences, approximately 25% seen once, with around 0.75% in the top ten. This clonotype was detected only a few times. Trimming at V came to 6 bases and at J to 5 bases, leaving 8 bases not matched to a gene. In germline, CDR1 is DFQATT, CDR2 SNEGSKA (reference sequence). CDR3 length: 14 residues. This same sample was also part of a study on T cells of mothers and their children. This second study notes: For each mother, over 8.5 million TCR beta CDR3 reads were obtained, and for each child, 2.5 million to 3 million.

The receptor was isolated from a girl aged 2 to 10 in good health. The specimen sequenced was blood. The V gene is TRBV20-1, the J gene TRBJ2-1; 9 nucleotides align to TRBD2. CDR3 sequence reads: CSAPRREGHNEQFF. CDR3 nucleotide sequence: TGCAGTGCCCCCAGGCGGGAGGGCCACAATGAGCAGTTCTTC.